A selection of T cell receptor beta chains follows, all from one sample in a study of vaccination effects on CD4 cells after COVID-19. Their antigens are not known. The protocol was immunoSEQ multiplex PCR, while the TCRdb copy is restricted to in-frame clones and leaves out a portion. Of under 50,000 clones detected, about 80% appear once; the ten largest clones hold 10% to 15%. The starting material was CD4+ T cells from PBMCs cultured without peptide, obtained before COVID-19 vaccination. The receptors here all came from a human donor who had a prior SARS-CoV-2 infection. CDR3s include the opening cysteine and the closing phenylalanine or tryptophan. D genes are given only for firm matches. Some rows have no size entry. The others give once, few or many, or a class for an expanded clone.

size	D	J	V	DNA	CDR3
NA	NA	TRBJ2-2	TRBV5-1	TGCGCCAGCAGCTTGGGAGGGACGAACACCGGGGAGCTGTTTTTT	CASSLGGTNTGELFF
NA	NA	TRBJ1-3	TRBV30	TGTGCCTGGAGTTCAGGGTTTGCTGGAAACACCATATATTTT	CAWSSGFAGNTIYF
few	NA	TRBJ1-3	TRBV9	TGTGCCAGCAGCGACCTCTCTGGAAACACCATATATTTT	CASSDLSGNTIYF
NA	TRBD1	TRBJ1-4	TRBV19	TGTGCCAGAAAAAGAAGCCAGGGGGCGCAAGAAAAACTGTTTTTT	CARKRSQGAQEKLFF
NA	NA	TRBJ2-2	TRBV4-2	TGTGCCAGCAGCCAGAGGGGGGGGGTGAACACCGGGGAGCTGTTTTTT	CASSQRGGVNTGELFF
NA	NA	TRBJ1-2	TRBV4-1	TGCGCCAGCAGCCAAGAAGGCGGGACGCCCTATGGCTACACCTTC	CASSQEGGTPYGYTF
NA	NA	TRBJ1-2	TRBV6-5	TGTGCCAGCAGTTACTCAAAAAACATAGCTAACTATGGCTACACCTTC	CASSYSKNIANYGYTF
NA	TRBD2	TRBJ2-1	TRBV11-3	TGTGCCAGCAGCTCTAAATCTAGCGGGAGGTACAATGAGCAGTTCTTC	CASSSKSSGRYNEQFF
NA	TRBD1	TRBJ1-2	TRBV6-5	TGTGCCAGCAGTTACGAGGGGGCAAGCTATGGCTACACCTTC	CASSYEGASYGYTF
NA	NA	TRBJ2-2	TRBV19	TGTGCCAGTAGTATAGTCCCCAGCGGTAGCGGGGAGCTGTTTTTT	CASSIVPSGSGELFF